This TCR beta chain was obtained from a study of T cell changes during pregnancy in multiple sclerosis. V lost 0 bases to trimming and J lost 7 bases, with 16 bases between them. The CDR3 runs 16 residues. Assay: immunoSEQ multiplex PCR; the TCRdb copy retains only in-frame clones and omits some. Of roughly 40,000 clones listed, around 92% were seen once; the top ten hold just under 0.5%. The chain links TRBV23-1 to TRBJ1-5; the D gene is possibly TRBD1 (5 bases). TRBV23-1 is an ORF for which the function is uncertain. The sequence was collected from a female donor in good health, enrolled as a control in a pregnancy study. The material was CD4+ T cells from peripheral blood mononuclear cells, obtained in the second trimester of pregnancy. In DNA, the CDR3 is TGCGCCAGCAGTCAATCGGGGCGGACCGGCAGGCAGCCCCAGCATTTT. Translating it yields CASSQSGRTGRQPQHF.